This record concerns one T cell receptor (beta chain) sequence. Antigen specificity is unknown. Original data processing: Junction-only immunoSEQ sequences carried no quality scores, so filtering differed. Generated by immunoSEQ multiplex PCR, the TCRdb table keeps only in-frame clones and is missing some. V, J and clone size derive from that table, while D and trimming were established from the DNA sequence. The sample lists more than 850,000 clones, approximately 80% occurring once. The CDR3 is 14 residues long. The germline V and J ends were trimmed by 6 bases and 5 bases, with 15 bases remaining between them. The germline CDR1 and CDR2 sequences are SGHTA and FQGNSA. Each donor was a Caucasian adult residing in Nashville, Tennessee. This sample stems from a study of shared clonotypes between healthy human individuals. General observations from the study: Rarefaction showed sorted-subset sequencing was incomplete despite large depth.

The clonotype originates from a man younger than 35 in good health. Some clones in this sample may be carry-over from other donors' samples. This chain joins TRBV7-2 and TRBJ2-3, with D perhaps matching TRBD2 (7 bases). Sequencing used memory CD4+ T cells from PBMCs. Noted subset: CD45RA-negative fraction. The CDR3 DNA reads TGTGCCAGCAGGAGGGGGGGAGTGAAAGATACGCAGTATTTT. Translation gives CASRRGGVKDTQYF.